This T cell receptor beta chain was retrieved from a study of T cell responses to AZD1222 COVID-19 vaccine (dated by TCRdb to the early 2020s). For the study in its entirety: AZD1222 recipients given second doses at about 4 weeks or at about 12 weeks were pooled, since spike-specific TCR depth and breadth were not found to differ between the two schedules. A total of more than 230 trial participants underwent TCR sequencing, of whom 200 to 220 had received two doses of AZD1222 and about 26 had received two doses of the MenACWY control vaccine. Trial participants were enrolled by age into subgroups of 18-55, 56-69 and 70-plus years, and around 150, 29 and 61 TCR-sequenced participants, respectively, were included in these subgroups. Beyond this particular receptor, the publication reports: A significant rise in spike-specific TCR breadth and depth was observed after two AZD1222 doses relative to day 0 and relative to MenACWY recipients. The whole spike protein was spanned by vaccine-associated CD4 TCRs, and dominant responses were seen in regions 160-218 and 743-854. Because no day 14 peak-response samples were available, repertoires were characterized only after the peak T cell response. Epitopes outside the regions mutated in the B.1.351 and B.1.1.7 variants were reportedly recognized by nearly half of the unique spike-specific TCRs. Participants were mostly white British, with more females than males. The authors suggested clonal diversity may have been underestimated. In the small 56-69-year group, the increase in depth fell short of significance, most likely because of low power. Only five to seven AZD1222 recipients were SARS-CoV-2 seropositive at baseline, limiting conclusions about previously exposed vaccinees.

The time point label of this sample denotes: baseline before first vaccination. The vaccinee samples were drawn from two UK trials, COV001 and COV002, one of which was a single-blind randomized controlled phase 2/3 trial testing AZD1222 (ChAdOx1 nCoV-19) in healthy adults. For TCRbeta chain sequencing, PBMC samples from trial participants were taken at day 0 and at day 28 after the second dose. The CDR3 regions of human TCRbeta chains were analyzed by immunosequencing. Per the authors' processing: Repertoire TCRs were matched against a reference library of SARS-CoV-2-specific TCRs generated with the MIRA antigen-specificity platform. Breadth was defined as the fraction of unique TCRs that were SARS-CoV-2-associated, and depth was defined as the fraction of total T cells that were SARS-CoV-2-associated. Each spike-specific TCR was assigned to its reactive spike region and to a CD4 or CD8 class using the MIRA data. Log10-transformed breadth and depth values were compared by one-way ANOVA with Sidak's multiple comparisons tests. TCRdb re-hosts the immuneACCESS table, in-frame sequences only. Its copies lack some clones; in the studies checked, an unresolved V gene accounts for under half of them, and the cause for the rest is not known. V, J and clone size derive from that table, while D and trimming were established from the DNA sequence. The sample table holds 25,000 to 35,000 clones, of which roughly 90% were seen once. About 1.2% of the sample lies in the top ten.

The CDR3 has 14 amino acids, counting the end cysteine and phenylalanine. CDR3 DNA only is kept here, 42 bases in frame from base 1. CDR1 SGHTS and CDR2 YDEGEE were looked up in the germline V gene. V is shortened by 2 bases, J by 5 bases, and the region joining them spans 13 bases. For this clone: What antigen it recognizes has not been identified. Base qualities are missing; no much larger clone stands one base away.

This specimen was peripheral blood, taken on day 0 of AZD1222 vaccination. The source is an adult in good health. The sequence links TRBV5-8 to TRBJ1-1; the D gene identity is not certain. Here the CDR3 is given as CASSFGGGWTEAFF. The nucleotide sequence reads TGTGCCAGCAGCTTTGGAGGAGGTTGGACTGAAGCTTTCTTT.